The 22 T cell receptor beta chains presented below share a single source sample, sequenced in a study of response to subunit inactivated influenza vaccine. From the RT-PCR reads, TCRdb called clonotypes with MiXCR, one entry per CDR3 protein. The sample lists roughly 520,000 distinct CDR3 sequences; about 25% were seen once. The sample in question was CD4+ T cells sorted from PBMCs, obtained roughly 5 days after vaccination. The receptor source for this set is a man aged 45-65 years who received an inactivated influenza vaccine.

The rearrangement uses TRBV20-1 and TRBJ1-5; D perhaps matches TRBD1 (6 bases). This CDR3 contains 13 residues. CDR1 and CDR2 from the germline V gene are DFQATT and SNEGSKA (reference sequence). Deletions cut 5 bases from V and 2 bases from J, with 10 bases between. Here the CDR3 DNA reads TGCAGTGCTGGGGGGGGGCGCAATCAGCCCCAGCATTTT. This translates into CSAGGGRNQPQHF.

The V call is TRBV11-1, the J call TRBJ2-2; D is unresolved. V lost 1 base to trimming and J lost 0 bases, with 18 bases between them. CDR3 length: 19 amino acids. Germline V gene data show CDR1 as SGHAT and CDR2 as FQDESV (reference sequence). The CDR3 here is CASSLGFRGSGANTGELFF. In DNA form, the CDR3 reads TGTGCCAGCAGCTTAGGCTTTCGAGGCTCCGGTGCGAACACCGGGGAGCTGTTTTTT.

The gene calls are TRBV12-3 or TRBV12-4 and TRBJ2-1; 7 nucleotides line up with TRBD1. This CDR3 region has 13 residues. Unmatched junction bases numbered 11, after V lost 8 bases and J lost 10 bases. CDR3 region: CASGRYRGGEQFF. The CDR3, as DNA: TGTGCCAGCGGAAGATACAGGGGCGGCGAGCAGTTCTTC.

In DNA, the CDR3 is TGCAGTGCCCGGGGGGCAGATGAAAAACTGTTTTTT. Amino acids: CSARGADEKLFF. The gene calls are TRBV20-1 and TRBJ1-4; D might be TRBD1 (6 bases). The CDR3 sequence is 12 residues long. The germline V gene encodes CDR1 DFQATT and CDR2 SNEGSKA (reference sequence). Trimming pared 6 bases from V and 6 bases from J, leaving 11 bases between.

This clonotype has more than one count but fewer than ten. This sequence joins TRBV5-1 and TRBJ1-1; 7 nucleotides align to TRBD1. The germline CDR1 and CDR2 sequences are SGHRS and YFSETQ. J gave up 5 bases and V 0 bases, and 7 bases lay outside the gene matches. The CDR3 contains 15 residues. The chain's CDR3 is CASSLAVGGATEAFF. CDR3 DNA: TGCGCCAGCAGCTTGGCCGTAGGGGGCGCGACTGAAGCTTTCTTT.

This clonotype was counted at least ten times. The chain joins TRBV29-1 to TRBJ2-1; 11 bases fit TRBD1. CDR3 size: 13 residues. Germline loops: CDR1 SQVTM, CDR2 ANQGSEA. The junction had 6 bases not matched to a gene; V was cut back by 7 bases and J by 7 bases. CDR3 region: CSADRGQGNEQFF. CDR3 DNA sequence: TGCAGCGCGGACAGGGGGCAAGGGAATGAGCAGTTCTTC.

V gene TRBV4-3 combines with J gene TRBJ2-1, with 12 bases identical to TRBD2. V gave up 0 bases and J gave up 0 bases; unmatched junction bases: 9. The CDR3 has 20 amino acids. Germline CDR1 and CDR2: LGHNA and YSLEER. This chain's CDR3 is CASSQEKLAGGPSSYNEQFF. The CDR3 region has the DNA TGCGCCAGCAGCCAAGAGAAACTAGCGGGGGGTCCAAGCTCCTACAATGAGCAGTTCTTC.

The chain employs TRBV6-1 and TRBJ2-5, with 10 nucleotides matching TRBD1. The CDR3 extends over 15 amino acids. Germline V gives CDR1 MNHNS, CDR2 SASEGT. V dropped 6 bases and J dropped 0; count of bases not matched to a gene: 4. As DNA, the CDR3 is TGTGCCAGCAGCCAGGGACAGGGGTACCAAGAGACCCAGTACTTC. Protein product: CASSQGQGYQETQYF.

The chain is built from TRBV12-3 or TRBV12-4 and TRBJ1-2, with unresolved D. Trimming pared 5 bases from V and 8 bases from J, leaving 18 bases between. The CDR3 extends over 14 amino acids. In DNA form, the CDR3 reads TGTGCCAGCAGTCCCTCTAGGCTCGCGGGAGGCTACACCTTC. This sequence encodes CASSPSRLAGGYTF.

The chain employs TRBV10-3 and TRBJ2-3; D is unclear. The CDR3 loop spans 13 amino acids. The germline CDR1 and CDR2 sequences are ENHRY and SYGVKD. The ends were cut back, 7 bases at V and 6 bases at J, with 14 bases in the middle. As DNA, the CDR3 is TGTGCCATCAAAGCCAGCCCCGGGGATACGCAGTATTTT. Its translation: CAIKASPGDTQYF.

A few counts support this clonotype. The CDR3 reads CSASETRSGLNQPQHF. DNA for the CDR3: TGCAGTGCCTCGGAGACCAGGTCAGGCCTCAATCAGCCCCAGCATTTT. The V call is TRBV20-1, the J call TRBJ1-5; no definite D call. The CDR3 contains 16 residues. Germline V gives CDR1 DFQATT, CDR2 SNEGSKA (reference sequence). Trimming stripped 6 bases from V and 3 bases from J, with 21 bases between.

This clonotype was detected a few times. V usage is TRBV15 and J usage is TRBJ1-2, with 12 bases that match TRBD1. With 0 bases clipped from V and 5 bases from J, the junction kept 4 bases outside the gene matches. CDR3 length: 16 residues. The germline V gene encodes CDR1 LNHNV and CDR2 YYDKDF (reference sequence). The CDR3 bases are TGTGCCACCAGCAGAGATAGGGACAGGGGGCCTTATGGCTACACCTTC. This gives the protein CATSRDRDRGPYGYTF.

The sample holds many counts of this clonotype. V gene TRBV5-1 combines with J gene TRBJ2-3; 14 bases are shared with TRBD2. CDR3 length: 15 amino acids. Germline V gives CDR1 SGHRS, CDR2 YFSETQ. J was trimmed by 6 bases and V by 4 bases; bases with no gene match: 4. The CDR3 sequence is CASSRTSGRTDTQYF. DNA for the CDR3: TGCGCCAGCAGCCGGACTAGCGGGAGGACGGATACGCAGTATTTT.

This chain joins TRBV7-2 and TRBJ1-3; D is perhaps TRBD1 (5 bases). This CDR3 contains 13 residues. V shed 9 bases and J shed 4 bases, with 13 bases lying between them. Germline V CDR1 and CDR2: SGHTA, FQGNSA. The CDR3, as DNA: TGTGCCAGTAGAGGGGTCCCGGGAAACACCATATATTTT. Translation gives CASRGVPGNTIYF.

V usage is TRBV14 and J usage is TRBJ2-3; D not resolved. The CDR3 contains 13 residues. Germline loops: CDR1 SGHDN, CDR2 FVKESK. V was shortened by 4 bases and J by 7 bases, with 12 bases between the two germline ends. CDR3 sequence (DNA): TGTGCCAGCAGCCCCTCTCCCTCGTATACGCAGTATTTT. Its translation: CASSPSPSYTQYF.

The chain has TRBV24-1 and TRBJ2-1, with D perhaps matching TRBD1 or TRBD2 (5 bases each). The CDR3 runs to 14 residues. Germline V gives CDR1 KGHDR, CDR2 SFDVKD. V lost 12 bases, J lost 0 bases, and 14 bases lay in between. CDR3 in amino acids: CAASGASSYNEQFF. For the CDR3, the DNA is TGTGCCGCGTCCGGGGCCTCCTCCTACAATGAGCAGTTCTTC.

J is TRBJ2-6 and V is TRBV12-3 or TRBV12-4; D perhaps matches TRBD1 (5 bases). V dropped 2 bases and J dropped 3 bases, with 14 bases sitting between them. The CDR3 is made up of 17 amino acids. The CDR3 reads CASSLSPGFVGANVLTF. In nucleotides, the CDR3 is TGTGCCAGCAGTTTAAGTCCAGGGTTTGTTGGGGCCAACGTCCTGACTTTC.

The V and J genes are TRBV20-1 and TRBJ1-2; 8 bases match TRBD1. There are 13 residues in the CDR3. The germline V gene encodes CDR1 DFQATT and CDR2 SNEGSKA (reference sequence). With 2 bases clipped from V and 8 bases from J, the junction kept 7 bases outside the gene matches. The CDR3 sequence is CSARTDRGSGYTF. CDR3 DNA sequence: TGCAGTGCTAGAACCGACAGGGGTTCCGGCTACACCTTC.

This clonotype was seen a single time. The rearrangement links TRBV28 to TRBJ2-1; D gene unclear. V gave up 1 base and J gave up 7 bases, with 5 bases separating them. The germline CDR1 and CDR2 sequences are MDHEN and SYDVKM. CDR3 size: 12 residues. The DNA for the CDR3 is TGTGCCAGCAGTTTATCTTGGAATGAGCAGTTCTTC. Translating gives CASSLSWNEQFF. The full variable domain, completed using reference TRBV28 and TRBJ2-1, is DVKVTQSSRYLVKRTGEKVFLECVQDMDHENMFWYRQDPGLGLRLIYFSYDVKMKEKGDIPEGYSVSREKKERFSLILESASTNQTSMYLCASSLSWNEQFFGPGTRLTVL.

The gene calls are TRBV7-3 and TRBJ2-3; TRBD1 matches 10 bases. V shed 0 bases, J shed 2 bases, and the junction held 14 bases outside the gene matches. This CDR3 spans 20 amino acids. CDR1 and CDR2 from the germline V gene are SGHTA and FQGTGA. The CDR3 coding sequence is TGTGCCAGCAGCTTAACCCCCGGGACAGGGGCTCCGTCCTTCACAGATACGCAGTATTTT. This gives the protein CASSLTPGTGAPSFTDTQYF.

The V call is TRBV30, the J call TRBJ2-6; the D gene could be TRBD1 or TRBD2 (6 bases each). CDR3 length: 15 amino acids. With 5 bases removed from V and 1 base from J, the gap between germline ends came to 12 bases. The germline CDR1 and CDR2 sequences are GTSNPN and SVGIG (reference sequence). The CDR3 spells CAWEGGRSGANVLTF. The CDR3 region has the DNA TGTGCCTGGGAGGGGGGCCGTTCTGGGGCCAACGTCCTGACTTTC.

The V and J genes are TRBV6-1 and TRBJ1-1, with no clear D. V lost 3 bases and J 0 bases, leaving 5 bases between the germline ends. The CDR3 spans 13 residues. Germline V gene sequence: CDR1 MNHNS, CDR2 SASEGT. The CDR3 protein is CASSESMNTEAFF. The CDR3 nucleotides are TGTGCCAGCAGTGAGAGCATGAACACTGAAGCTTTCTTT.